This is a list of T cell receptor beta chains from one sample in a study of CD8 T cells in Susac syndrome. TCRdb passed the immunoSEQ multiplex PCR reads through MiXCR, listing each CDR3 protein once. The table lists about 290,000 distinct CDR3 sequences, about 89% of them singletons. Sequencing input: CD8+ T cells from PBMCs. All receptors come from a human donor with multiple sclerosis. The CDR3 runs from the conserved cysteine through the conserved F or W. Fields, in order: V gene, clone size, D gene, J gene, CDR3 DNA, CDR3 protein. The D gene is left open where the match is weak. Part of the rows lack a size; the others show once, few, many or a class for expanded clones.

V gene: TRBV7-9
clone size: -
D gene: TRBD1
J gene: TRBJ2-7
CDR3 DNA: TGTGCCAGCAGCTACCCCGGGACAGGGACCTACGAGCAGTACTTC
CDR3 protein: CASSYPGTGTYEQYF

V gene: TRBV6-6
clone size: -
D gene: -
J gene: TRBJ1-1
CDR3 DNA: TGTGCCAGCAGCGACACTACCCAAGACAGTTTT
CDR3 protein: CASSDTTQDSF

V gene: TRBV30
clone size: -
D gene: -
J gene: TRBJ2-3
CDR3 DNA: TGTGCCTGGAGTACGACTAGCACAGATACGCAGTATTTT
CDR3 protein: CAWSTTSTDTQYF

V gene: TRBV23-1
clone size: -
D gene: -
J gene: TRBJ2-1
CDR3 DNA: TGCGCCAGCCCCCTGCCGGAGAGGGGGTCCTACAATGAGCAGTTCTTC
CDR3 protein: CASPLPERGSYNEQFF

V gene: TRBV4-1
clone size: few
D gene: -
J gene: TRBJ1-2
CDR3 DNA: TGCGCCAGCAGCCGCTTGGGGGGGGGCCGCTATGGCTACACCTTC
CDR3 protein: CASSRLGGGRYGYTF

V gene: TRBV2
clone size: -
D gene: -
J gene: TRBJ2-7
CDR3 DNA: TGTGCCAGCAGTGGGACAGCGGATCCACTGGTGCAGTACTTC
CDR3 protein: CASSGTADPLVQYF

V gene: TRBV6-4
clone size: -
D gene: TRBD2
J gene: TRBJ2-3
CDR3 DNA: TGTGCCAGCAGTCCAACTAGCGGGACAACAGATACGCAGTATTTT
CDR3 protein: CASSPTSGTTDTQYF

V gene: TRBV7-9
clone size: -
D gene: -
J gene: TRBJ2-7
CDR3 DNA: TGTGCCAGCAGCCCAAAATCACCCGCGGCCTACGAGCAGTACTTC
CDR3 protein: CASSPKSPAAYEQYF

V gene: TRBV9
clone size: -
D gene: -
J gene: TRBJ2-3
CDR3 DNA: TGTGCCAGCAGCGTAAGTTCCTTCCGCACAGATACGCAGTATTTT
CDR3 protein: CASSVSSFRTDTQYF

V gene: TRBV6-6
clone size: -
D gene: -
J gene: TRBJ1-1
CDR3 DNA: TGTGCCAGCAGGCCTTCCCCCTGGCAGGGAGGTACAGCTTTCTTT
CDR3 protein: CASRPSPWQGGTAFF

V gene: TRBV7-8
clone size: -
D gene: -
J gene: TRBJ2-2
CDR3 DNA: TGTGCCAGCAGCCCGGGGGCTGGCGGGGAGCTGTTTTTT
CDR3 protein: CASSPGAGGELFF

V gene: TRBV7-9
clone size: -
D gene: -
J gene: TRBJ2-7
CDR3 DNA: TGTGCCAGCAGCTTAGTCTCCCAGGGTTCCTACGAGCAGTACTTC
CDR3 protein: CASSLVSQGSYEQYF

V gene: TRBV14
clone size: -
D gene: -
J gene: TRBJ2-1
CDR3 DNA: TGTGCCAGCAGCCAAGGGGGCGTAGTACGACCCTACAATGAGCAGTTCTTC
CDR3 protein: CASSQGGVVRPYNEQFF

V gene: TRBV7-9
clone size: -
D gene: -
J gene: TRBJ1-2
CDR3 DNA: TGTGCCAGCAGCCCCGGACCGAGCGGCTACACCTTC
CDR3 protein: CASSPGPSGYTF

V gene: TRBV7-2
clone size: -
D gene: TRBD1
J gene: TRBJ2-7
CDR3 DNA: TGTGCCAGCAGCATTTTCTCGGGGACAGGCCTATACGAGCAGTACTTC
CDR3 protein: CASSIFSGTGLYEQYF

V gene: TRBV7-9
clone size: -
D gene: TRBD1
J gene: TRBJ2-6
CDR3 DNA: TGTGCCAGCAGCTTGGGACAGGGGAGTTCTGGGGCCAACGTCCTGACTTTC
CDR3 protein: CASSLGQGSSGANVLTF

V gene: TRBV20-1
clone size: -
D gene: TRBD2
J gene: TRBJ2-1
CDR3 DNA: TGCAGTGCTAGAGATCTCCCGGGACTAGCGGGGAACAATGAGCAGTTCTTC
CDR3 protein: CSARDLPGLAGNNEQFF

V gene: TRBV27
clone size: -
D gene: -
J gene: TRBJ1-6
CDR3 DNA: TGTGCCAGCAGTTTATCTGGGAATCGGTCACCCCTCCACTTT
CDR3 protein: CASSLSGNRSPLHF

V gene: TRBV30
clone size: once
D gene: TRBD2
J gene: TRBJ2-1
CDR3 DNA: TGTGCCTGGGCCCGACTAGCGGAGTACAATGAGCAGTTCTTC
CDR3 protein: CAWARLAEYNEQFF

V gene: TRBV5-4
clone size: -
D gene: -
J gene: TRBJ1-3
CDR3 DNA: TGTGCCAGCAGCTTGGAAATCGGGGGAAACGTGGACACCATATATTTT
CDR3 protein: CASSLEIGGNVDTIYF

V gene: TRBV13
clone size: -
D gene: TRBD2
J gene: TRBJ2-7
CDR3 DNA: TGTGCCAGCAGCTTAGGGATAGCGGGGACCTACGAGCAGTACTTC
CDR3 protein: CASSLGIAGTYEQYF

V gene: TRBV28
clone size: -
D gene: -
J gene: TRBJ1-1
CDR3 DNA: TGTGCCAGCAGGAGCGGCGCGAACACTGAAGCTTTCTTT
CDR3 protein: CASRSGANTEAFF

V gene: TRBV3-1
clone size: once
D gene: TRBD2
J gene: TRBJ2-5
CDR3 DNA: TGTGCCAGCAGCCTAGGACTAGCGGGGTCAACCCAAGAGACCCAGTACTTC
CDR3 protein: CASSLGLAGSTQETQYF

V gene: TRBV19
clone size: once
D gene: -
J gene: TRBJ1-5
CDR3 DNA: TGTGCCACTACCTGGGGGTTCAATCAGCCCCAGCATTTT
CDR3 protein: CATTWGFNQPQHF

V gene: TRBV27
clone size: -
D gene: -
J gene: TRBJ2-7
CDR3 DNA: TGTGCCAGCAGTTCCCGGGGGCGCGGCGAGCAGTACTTC
CDR3 protein: CASSSRGRGEQYF

V gene: TRBV29-1
clone size: -
D gene: TRBD1
J gene: TRBJ2-7
CDR3 DNA: TGCAGCGTGGGACAGTCCCCCGGGGAGCAGTACTTC
CDR3 protein: CSVGQSPGEQYF

V gene: TRBV30
clone size: -
D gene: -
J gene: TRBJ1-5
CDR3 DNA: TGTGCCTGGAGTGTACAAGTGGGCAGGGGACTGATTGGAAATCAGCCCCAGCATTTT
CDR3 protein: CAWSVQVGRGLIGNQPQHF

V gene: TRBV19
clone size: -
D gene: TRBD2
J gene: TRBJ2-1
CDR3 DNA: TGTGCCAGTAGTATCTCGGCTAGCGGGGGGTACAATGAGCAGTTCTTC
CDR3 protein: CASSISASGGYNEQFF

V gene: TRBV14
clone size: -
D gene: TRBD2
J gene: TRBJ2-1
CDR3 DNA: TGTGCCAGCAGCCAAGGAATAGCGGGGCACAATGAGCAGTTCTTC
CDR3 protein: CASSQGIAGHNEQFF

V gene: TRBV27
clone size: few
D gene: -
J gene: TRBJ2-3
CDR3 DNA: TGTGCCAGCAGTTTACTGGGCAACACAGATACGCAGTATTTT
CDR3 protein: CASSLLGNTDTQYF

V gene: TRBV3-1
clone size: -
D gene: -
J gene: TRBJ1-1
CDR3 DNA: TGTGCCAGCAGCCCCGGGGCCGGGAACACTGAAGCTTTCTTT
CDR3 protein: CASSPGAGNTEAFF

V gene: TRBV2
clone size: -
D gene: -
J gene: TRBJ1-4
CDR3 DNA: TGTGCCAGCAGGGCCCGGGGGGCTGATGAAAAACTGTTTTTT
CDR3 protein: CASRARGADEKLFF